The 13 T cell receptor beta chains presented below share a single source sample, sequenced in a study of blood T cell repertoires in COVID-19. Sequencing used immunoSEQ multiplex PCR; TCRdb keeps in-frame clones, though not all of them. This sample has 250,000 to 300,000 clones, with over 70% found just once. Sequencing was done on a sample of peripheral blood. The receptors stem from a woman between 65 and 79 years old with COVID-19, enrolled during active disease.

The chain uses TRBV5-1 and TRBJ2-1; D perhaps matches TRBD2 (7 bases). The CDR3 runs to 17 residues. Germline CDR1 is SGHRS and CDR2 is YFSETQ. Trimming stripped 3 bases from V and 5 bases from J, with 21 bases between. CDR3 region: CASSSGDYLPANNEQFF. CDR3 nucleotides: TGCGCCAGCAGCTCAGGGGACTATCTCCCTGCTAACAATGAGCAGTTCTTC.

In this sample, this clone turned up a few times. CDR3 residues: CASSLGGGTQETQYF. Here the CDR3 DNA reads TGTGCCAGTAGTCTAGGGGGAGGGACACAAGAGACCCAGTACTTC. The rearrangement links TRBV19 to TRBJ2-5; TRBD2 might be the D (7 bases). The CDR3 is made up of 15 amino acids. V gave up 5 bases and J gave up 2 bases, with 15 bases separating them. Germline V gives CDR1 LNHDA, CDR2 SQIVND (reference sequence).

The chain joins TRBV18 to TRBJ1-1; 9 bases align to TRBD1. V gave up 2 bases and J gave up 1 base; unmatched junction bases: 2. Germline V gene data show CDR1 as KGHSH and CDR2 as LQKENI. The CDR3 has 15 residues. The DNA of the CDR3 is TGTGCCAGCTCACCATCGACAGGGGGGAACACTGAAGCTTTCTTT. It translates to CASSPSTGGNTEAFF.

The rearrangement uses TRBV5-1 and TRBJ1-4, with D unclear. Per the germline V gene, CDR1 is SGHRS and CDR2 is YFSETQ. The CDR3 has 14 residues. V gave up 0 bases and J gave up 7 bases, with 10 bases separating them. The CDR3, as DNA: TGCGCCAGCAGCTTGGGAGGGTTAAGTGAAAAACTGTTTTTT. It codes for CASSLGGLSEKLFF. Full variable domain (remainder filled in from reference TRBV5-1 and TRBJ1-4): KAGVTQTPRYLIKTRGQQVTLSCSPISGHRSVSWYQQTPGQGLQFLFEYFSETQRNKGNFPGRFSGRQFSNSRSEMNVSTLELGDSALYLCASSLGGLSEKLFFGSGTQLSVL.

The V and J genes are TRBV27 and TRBJ1-2; D not certain. Trimming shortened V by 4 bases and J by 7 bases, and 16 bases separated the two germline ends. The germline V gene encodes CDR1 MNHEY and CDR2 SMNVEV (reference sequence). This CDR3 contains 14 residues. The CDR3 here is CASSSTAAPSGYTF. CDR3 coding DNA: TGTGCCAGCAGTTCCACCGCGGCCCCTAGTGGCTACACCTTC.

The chain recombines TRBV4-1 with TRBJ2-3; 11 nucleotides align to TRBD2. CDR3 length: 15 amino acids. J was trimmed by 4 bases and V by 4 bases; bases with no gene match: 4. Germline values: CDR1 MGHRA, CDR2 YSYEKL. CDR3 nucleotide sequence: TGCGCCAGCAGCCTCACTAGCGGGAGCCCAGATACGCAGTATTTT. Translated, it gives CASSLTSGSPDTQYF.

The chain joins TRBV30 to TRBJ2-1, with D possibly matching TRBD2 (6 bases). The CDR3 has 12 residues. The germline V gene has CDR1 GTSNPN and CDR2 SVGIG (reference sequence). V was pared by 8 bases and J by 5 bases, with 13 bases between. The chain's CDR3 is CAGGRIHNEQFF. CDR3 nucleotides: TGTGCCGGAGGGAGAATCCACAATGAGCAGTTCTTC.

The V gene is TRBV7-2, the J gene TRBJ2-7; no clear D gene. Germline CDR1 SGHTA, CDR2 FQGNSA. V was shortened by 1 base and J by 0 bases, with 10 bases between the two germline ends. CDR3 length: 15 amino acids. CDR3 amino acids: CASSLGQSSSYEQYF. CDR3 nucleotides: TGTGCCAGCAGCTTAGGACAAAGTTCCTCCTACGAGCAGTACTTC.

The J gene is TRBJ1-2, the V gene TRBV5-1; D is perhaps TRBD1 (6 bases). The CDR3 is made up of 14 amino acids. Trimming took off 3 bases at V and 8 bases at J, with 17 bases between the two ends. Germline V lookup: CDR1 SGHRS, CDR2 YFSETQ. In nucleotides, the CDR3 is TGCGCCAGCAGCTCGAGCGGACAGATTGAAGGCTACACCTTC. Translation: CASSSSGQIEGYTF.

Worth noting for this clone: The junction departs from germline at one end; a sequencing error may be responsible. V usage is TRBV2 and J usage is TRBJ1-1; TRBD1 aligns across 8 bases. CDR1 and CDR2 (germline): SNHLY, FYNNEI. CDR3 size: 14 residues. The CDR3 coding sequence is TGTGCCAGCAGTCAACGACAGGGGAACGCTGAAGCTTTCTTT. Amino acids: CASSQRQGNAEAFF. Variable domain in full (rest from reference TRBV2 and TRBJ1-1): EPEVTQTPSHQVTQMGQEVILRCVPISNHLYFYWYRQILGQKVEFLVSFYNNEISEKSEIFDDQFSVERPDGSNFTLKIRSTKLEDSAMYFCASSQRQGNAEAFFGQGTRLTVV.

V and J are TRBV7-9 and TRBJ2-7, with 8 nucleotides matching TRBD2. The CDR3 covers 14 residues. Per germline, CDR1 SEHNR and CDR2 FQNEAQ (reference sequence). After removal of 1 base from V and 2 bases from J, the junction contained 1 base not matched to a gene. The CDR3, as DNA: TGTGCCAGCAGCTTAGTAGCGGGGACCTACGAGCAGTACTTC. Translated: CASSLVAGTYEQYF.

Only a few counts were recorded for this clone. This chain connects TRBV9 to TRBJ2-2, with D possibly TRBD2 on 5 matching bases. Germline V CDR1 and CDR2: SGDLS, YYNGEE. Trimming shortened V by 4 bases and J by 2 bases, and 15 bases separated the two germline ends. The CDR3 contains 16 residues. CDR3 sequence: CASSSRGGLNTGELFF. In DNA form, the CDR3 reads TGTGCCAGCAGCTCGAGAGGCGGGTTAAACACCGGGGAGCTGTTTTTT.

This clone has more than one count but fewer than ten. The V gene is TRBV19, the J gene TRBJ1-5, with D tentatively TRBD1 (6 bases). The V gene lost 6 bases and the J gene lost 0 bases, with 12 bases spanning the gap. Germline CDR1 and CDR2: LNHDA and SQIVND (reference sequence). The CDR3 consists of 15 residues. This chain's CDR3 is CASRVRGYSNQPQHF. CDR3 DNA: TGTGCCAGTAGAGTCAGGGGCTATAGCAATCAGCCCCAGCATTTT.